A selection of T cell receptor beta chains follows, all from one sample in a study of sequential checkpoint blockade in melanoma. Assay used: immunoSEQ multiplex PCR; TCRdb lists only in-frame clones, some missing. Of tens of thousands of clones in the sample, roughly 88% are singletons; the top ten hold roughly 12%. This specimen was CD8+ T cells sorted from blood (inferred from file names), taken from a patient given nivolumab and ipilimumab in sequence. The origin of the receptors is a human donor with melanoma. Each CDR3 is given with its conserved first and last residue. Each record gives: V gene, D gene, clone size, J gene, CDR3 protein, CDR3 DNA. The D gene is left open where the match is weak. Not all rows give a size; the values are once, few, many and, for expanded clones, a class.

>TRBV16|TRBD1|-|TRBJ1-5
CASSEGQEYNQPQHF
TGTGCCAGCAGCGAGGGACAGGAGTACAATCAGCCCCAGCATTTT
>TRBV14|-|once|TRBJ1-1
CASSQEGAAEAFF
TGTGCCAGCAGCCAAGAGGGGGCCGCTGAAGCTTTCTTT
>TRBV7-9|-|-|TRBJ1-1
CASSGVNTEAFF
TGTGCCAGCAGCGGAGTGAACACTGAAGCTTTCTTT
>TRBV13|TRBD1|once|TRBJ2-3
CASSFRGSTDTQYF
TGTGCCAGCAGCTTCAGGGGGAGCACAGATACGCAGTATTTT
>TRBV28|-|-|TRBJ1-5
CASSPGRAQHF
TGTGCCAGCAGCCCCGGCAGGGCCCAGCATTTT
>TRBV27|-|-|TRBJ2-5
CASSRTSPKTQYF
TGTGCCAGCAGTCGTACATCCCCCAAGACCCAGTACTTC
>TRBV5-2|-|-|TRBJ2-2
CASSYSTNGELFF
TGTGCCAGCAGCTATTCCACCAACGGGGAGCTGTTTTTT
>TRBV5-6|-|-|TRBJ1-2
CASSVGDNYYGYTF
TGTGCCAGCAGCGTGGGGGACAATTACTATGGCTACACCTTC
>TRBV4-3|TRBD2|-|TRBJ2-2
CASSLTSGSGTGELFF
TGCGCCAGCAGCCTCACTAGCGGGAGCGGGACCGGGGAGCTGTTTTTT
>TRBV4-3|TRBD2|-|TRBJ2-3
CASSQDLAGAGTDTQYF
TGCGCCAGCAGCCAAGATTTAGCGGGAGCCGGCACAGATACGCAGTATTTT
>TRBV30|-|-|TRBJ1-1
CAWSSTPGYTEAFF
TGTGCCTGGAGTTCAACCCCAGGGTACACTGAAGCTTTCTTT
>TRBV19|TRBD2|once|TRBJ2-7
CASSILAGPTYEQYF
TGTGCCAGTAGTATCTTAGCGGGTCCCACCTACGAGCAGTACTTC
>TRBV7-9|-|-|TRBJ2-1
CASSPPTSWVYNEQFF
TGTGCCAGCAGCCCGCCTACTAGTTGGGTTTACAATGAGCAGTTCTTC
>TRBV5-1|TRBD1|-|TRBJ1-2
CASSLRDRHYGYTF
TGCGCCAGCAGCTTGAGGGACAGACACTATGGCTACACCTTC
>TRBV6-4|-|-|TRBJ1-2
CASSDGTTNYGYTF
TGTGCCAGCAGTGACGGGACAACTAACTATGGCTACACCTTC
>TRBV7-9|-|few|TRBJ2-7
CASSSEVAGSYEQYF
TGTGCCAGCAGTTCGGAGGTGGCAGGTTCCTACGAGCAGTACTTC